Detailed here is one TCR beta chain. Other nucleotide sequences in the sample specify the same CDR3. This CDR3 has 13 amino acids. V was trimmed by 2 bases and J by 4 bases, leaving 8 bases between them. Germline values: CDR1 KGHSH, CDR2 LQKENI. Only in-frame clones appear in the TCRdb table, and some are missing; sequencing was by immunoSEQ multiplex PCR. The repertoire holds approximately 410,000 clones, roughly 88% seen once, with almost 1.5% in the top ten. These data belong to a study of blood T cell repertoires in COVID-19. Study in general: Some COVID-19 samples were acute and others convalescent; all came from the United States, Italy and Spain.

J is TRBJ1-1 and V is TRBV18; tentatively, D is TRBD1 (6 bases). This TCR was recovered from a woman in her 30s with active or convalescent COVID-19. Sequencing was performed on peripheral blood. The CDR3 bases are TGTGCCAGCTCACCAGGCAGGGGCACTGAAGCTTTCTTT. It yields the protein CASSPGRGTEAFF. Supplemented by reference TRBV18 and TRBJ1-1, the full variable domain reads NAGVMQNPRHLVRRRGQEARLRCSPMKGHSHVYWYRQLPEEGLKFMVYLQKENIIDESGMPKERFSAEFPKEGPSILRIQQVVRGDSAAYFCASSPGRGTEAFFGQGTRLTVV.